This T cell receptor (beta chain) emerged from a study of T cells after yellow fever vaccination. Findings of the study overall: Subsequent to the booster, the majority of primary-vaccination clones reappeared (roughly 97% CD4, 88% CD8).

This clonotype was recorded at least ten times. Its antigen is unidentified. TCRdb independently ran MiXCR on the 5' RACE reads; one entry per CDR3 protein. This repertoire shows about 320,000 distinct CDR3 sequences, around 4.5% found once; its top ten account for roughly 21%. The TCR sequence derives from a man aged 18 to 35 who received the YFV17D yellow fever vaccine. This specimen was PBMCs, taken 15 days after the yellow fever booster vaccination.

The CDR3 reads CSVAPSSRPEAFF. For the CDR3, the DNA is TGCAGTGTTGCCCCTTCGAGTCGTCCTGAAGCTTTCTTT. The J gene is TRBJ1-1, the V gene TRBV20-1; D remains ambiguous. The V end lost 7 bases, the J end lost 6 bases, and 18 bases lay between the germline ends. The CDR3 runs to 13 residues. Germline V gene sequence: CDR1 DFQATT, CDR2 SNEGSKA (reference sequence).